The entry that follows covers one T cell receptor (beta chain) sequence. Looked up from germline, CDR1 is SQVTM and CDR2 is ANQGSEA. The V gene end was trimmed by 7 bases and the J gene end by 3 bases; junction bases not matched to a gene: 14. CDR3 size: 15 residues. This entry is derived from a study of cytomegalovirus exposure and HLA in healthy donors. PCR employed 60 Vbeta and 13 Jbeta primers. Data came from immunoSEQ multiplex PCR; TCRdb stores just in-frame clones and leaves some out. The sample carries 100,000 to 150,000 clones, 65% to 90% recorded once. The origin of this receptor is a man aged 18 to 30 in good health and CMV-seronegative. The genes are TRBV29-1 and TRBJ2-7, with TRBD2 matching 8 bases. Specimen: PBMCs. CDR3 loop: CSAQTGGAGSYEQYF. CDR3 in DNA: TGCAGCGCTCAGACGGGGGGGGCGGGGAGCTACGAGCAGTACTTC.